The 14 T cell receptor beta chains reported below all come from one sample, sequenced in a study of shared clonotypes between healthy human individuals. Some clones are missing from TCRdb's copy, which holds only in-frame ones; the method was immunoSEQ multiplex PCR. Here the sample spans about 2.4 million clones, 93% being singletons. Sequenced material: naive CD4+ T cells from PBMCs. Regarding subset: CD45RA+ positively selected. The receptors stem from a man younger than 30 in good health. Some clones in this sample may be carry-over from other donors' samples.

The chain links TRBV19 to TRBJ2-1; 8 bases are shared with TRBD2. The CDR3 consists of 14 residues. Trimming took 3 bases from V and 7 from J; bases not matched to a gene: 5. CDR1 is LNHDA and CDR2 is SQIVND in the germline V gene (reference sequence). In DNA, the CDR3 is TGTGCCAGTAGTATGTTAGCGGGAACAAATGAGCAGTTCTTC. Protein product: CASSMLAGTNEQFF.

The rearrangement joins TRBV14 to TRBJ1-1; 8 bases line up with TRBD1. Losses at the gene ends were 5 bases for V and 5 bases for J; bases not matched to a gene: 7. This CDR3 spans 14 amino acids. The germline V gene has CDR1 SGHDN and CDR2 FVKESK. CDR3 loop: CASSYLTGETEAFF. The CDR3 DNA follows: TGTGCCAGCAGCTATTTGACAGGGGAAACTGAAGCTTTCTTT.

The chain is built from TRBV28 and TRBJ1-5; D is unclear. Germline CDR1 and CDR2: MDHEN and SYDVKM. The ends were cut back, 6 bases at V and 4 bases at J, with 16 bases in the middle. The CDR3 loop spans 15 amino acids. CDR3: CASSLREYGNQPQHF. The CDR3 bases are TGTGCCAGCAGCTTAAGGGAGTACGGGAATCAGCCCCAGCATTTT.

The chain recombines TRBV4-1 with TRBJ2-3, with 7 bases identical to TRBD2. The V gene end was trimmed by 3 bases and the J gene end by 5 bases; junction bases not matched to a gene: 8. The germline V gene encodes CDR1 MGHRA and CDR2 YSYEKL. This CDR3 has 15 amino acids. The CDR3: CASSQAGVRGDTQYF. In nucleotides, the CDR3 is TGCGCCAGCAGCCAGGCGGGGGTACGGGGAGATACGCAGTATTTT.

For the CDR3, the DNA is TGTGCCTCGCATAGCGGATCGGGGCAGAGAGTTTATGGCTACACCTTC. This gives the protein CASHSGSGQRVYGYTF. The chain is built from TRBV30 and TRBJ1-2; perhaps TRBD1 as D (5 bases). Trimming left V 7 bases short and J 5 bases short, with 26 bases between. The CDR3 has 16 amino acids. CDR1 and CDR2 (germline): GTSNPN, SVGIG (reference sequence).

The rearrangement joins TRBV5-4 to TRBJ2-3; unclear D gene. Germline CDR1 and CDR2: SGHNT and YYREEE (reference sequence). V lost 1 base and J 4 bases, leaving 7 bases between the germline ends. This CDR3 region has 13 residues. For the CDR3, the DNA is TGTGCCAGCAGCTTGACTTTCTCAGATACGCAGTATTTT. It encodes CASSLTFSDTQYF.

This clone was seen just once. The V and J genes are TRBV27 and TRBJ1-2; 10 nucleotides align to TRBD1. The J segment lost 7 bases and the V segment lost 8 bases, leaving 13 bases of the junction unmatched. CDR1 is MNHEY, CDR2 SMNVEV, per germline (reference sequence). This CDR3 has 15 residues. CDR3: CASRRGGTGAGGYTF. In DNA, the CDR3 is TGTGCCAGCCGTCGCGGCGGGACAGGGGCCGGTGGCTACACCTTC.

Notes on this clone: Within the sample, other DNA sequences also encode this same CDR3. The CDR3 coding sequence is TGTGCCAGCAGCCCCACAGGTGGTGGGAGCACTGAAGCTTTCTTT. This translates into CASSPTGGGSTEAFF. The chain uses TRBV2 and TRBJ1-1; TRBD1 might be the D (5 bases). The V end lost 6 bases, the J end lost 4 bases, and 18 bases lay between the germline ends. Germline V gene sequence: CDR1 SNHLY, CDR2 FYNNEI. CDR3 size: 15 residues.

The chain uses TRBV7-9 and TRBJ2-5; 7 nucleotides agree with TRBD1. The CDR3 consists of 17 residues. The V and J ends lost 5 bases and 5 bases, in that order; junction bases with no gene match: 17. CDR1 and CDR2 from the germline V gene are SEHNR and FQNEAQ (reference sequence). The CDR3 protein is CASSTNRDSSPGETQYF. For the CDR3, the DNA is TGTGCCAGCAGCACTAACCGGGACAGCTCACCTGGGGAGACCCAGTACTTC. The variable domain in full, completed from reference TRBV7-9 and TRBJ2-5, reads DTGVSQNPRHKITKRGQNVTFRCDPISEHNRLYWYRQTLGQGPEFLTYFQNEAQLEKSRLLSDRFSAERPKGSFSTLEIQRTEQGDSAMYLCASSTNRDSSPGETQYFGPGTRLLVL.

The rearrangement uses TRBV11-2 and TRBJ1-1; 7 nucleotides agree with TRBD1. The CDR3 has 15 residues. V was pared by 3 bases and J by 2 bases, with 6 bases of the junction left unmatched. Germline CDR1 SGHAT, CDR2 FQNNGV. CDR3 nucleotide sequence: TGTGCCAGCAGCTTCTCCGGGACAGAAAACACTGAAGCTTTCTTT. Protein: CASSFSGTENTEAFF. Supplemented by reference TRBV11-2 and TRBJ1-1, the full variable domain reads EAGVAQSPRYKIIEKRQSVAFWCNPISGHATLYWYQQILGQGPKLLIQFQNNGVVDDSQLPKDRFSAERLKGVDSTLKIQPAKLEDSAVYLCASSFSGTENTEAFFGQGTRLTVV.

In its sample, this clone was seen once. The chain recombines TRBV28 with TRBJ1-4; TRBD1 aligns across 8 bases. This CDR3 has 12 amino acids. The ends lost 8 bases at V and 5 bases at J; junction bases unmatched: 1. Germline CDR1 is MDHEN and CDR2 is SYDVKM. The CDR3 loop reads CASYRGNEKLFF. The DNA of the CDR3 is TGTGCCAGCTACAGGGGGAATGAAAAACTGTTTTTT.

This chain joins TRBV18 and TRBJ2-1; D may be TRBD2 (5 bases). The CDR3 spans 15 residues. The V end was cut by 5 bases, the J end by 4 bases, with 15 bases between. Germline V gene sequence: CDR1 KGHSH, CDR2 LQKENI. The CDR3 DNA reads TGTGCCAGCTCAAGGCCTAGCTTGGAGTACAATGAGCAGTTCTTC. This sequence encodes CASSRPSLEYNEQFF.

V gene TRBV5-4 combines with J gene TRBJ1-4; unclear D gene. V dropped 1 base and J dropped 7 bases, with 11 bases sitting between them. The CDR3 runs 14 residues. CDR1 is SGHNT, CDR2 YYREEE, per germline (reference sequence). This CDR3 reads CASSLRSGGEKLFF. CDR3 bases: TGTGCCAGCAGCTTGCGTAGCGGAGGTGAAAAACTGTTTTTT.

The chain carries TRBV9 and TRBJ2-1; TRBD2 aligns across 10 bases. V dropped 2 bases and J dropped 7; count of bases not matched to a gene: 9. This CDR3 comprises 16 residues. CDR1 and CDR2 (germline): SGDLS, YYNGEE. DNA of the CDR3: TGTGCCAGCAGCGTGGGACTAGCGCCTCCAGCTAATGAGCAGTTCTTC. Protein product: CASSVGLAPPANEQFF.